The present TCR beta chain was sequenced within a study of T cells and Merkel cell carcinoma outcomes. Using immunoSEQ multiplex PCR, the repertoire was profiled, and TCRdb retains in-frame clones only, with some absent. This sample has 15,000 to 25,000 clones, with about four fifths found just once. This receptor was identified in a human donor with Merkel cell carcinoma. Sequenced material: tumor tissue from Merkel cell carcinoma.

CDR3 DNA: TGTGCCAGCAGCGGGACAGTGCGGACTGAAGCTTTCTTT. This sequence encodes CASSGTVRTEAFF. The chain carries TRBV5-6 and TRBJ1-1; TRBD1 agrees at 7 bases. Germline V gene lookup returns CDR1 SGHDT and CDR2 YYEEEE. Trimming at V came to 4 bases and at J to 5 bases, leaving 5 bases not matched to a gene. CDR3 size: 13 residues.